The sequence of this T cell receptor (beta chain) was determined in a study of Ad26.COV2.S vaccination and SARS-CoV-2 variants. For the study at large: In the COV1001 trial, the donor was in the Ad26.COV2.S arm. Study results and caveats: After vaccination, substantial breadth of spike-specific CD8+ and CD4+ responses was reported.

About this clone: Its antigen remains unknown.

Data came from immunoSEQ multiplex PCR; TCRdb stores just in-frame clones and leaves some out. This repertoire shows 200,000 to 300,000 clones, 88% found once; its top ten account for about 10%. Treatment here: 19 received Ad26.COV2.S at low or high dose, single or two shots; five or six received placebo; per-sample allocation not given. The samples were gathered on day 63 after the first injection of vaccine or placebo. This Boston cohort included adults aged 18-55 years. In the vaccine, an Ad26 vector expressed the SARS-CoV-2 spike of the Wuhan strain. The CDR3 contains 15 residues. Trimming left V 1 base short and J 7 bases short, with 13 bases between. The germline gives CDR1 SGHTA, CDR2 FQGTGA.

This chain joins TRBV7-3 and TRBJ2-2, with D tentatively TRBD2 (5 bases). The clonotype originates from a person between 18 and 59 years old who received the Ad26.COV2.S COVID-19 vaccine or a placebo. The material was peripheral blood, obtained in a trial of Ad26.COV2.S vaccine versus placebo. The CDR3 protein is CASSLRERNGGELFF. The CDR3 DNA is TGTGCCAGCAGCTTAAGGGAGAGGAACGGCGGGGAGCTGTTTTTT.